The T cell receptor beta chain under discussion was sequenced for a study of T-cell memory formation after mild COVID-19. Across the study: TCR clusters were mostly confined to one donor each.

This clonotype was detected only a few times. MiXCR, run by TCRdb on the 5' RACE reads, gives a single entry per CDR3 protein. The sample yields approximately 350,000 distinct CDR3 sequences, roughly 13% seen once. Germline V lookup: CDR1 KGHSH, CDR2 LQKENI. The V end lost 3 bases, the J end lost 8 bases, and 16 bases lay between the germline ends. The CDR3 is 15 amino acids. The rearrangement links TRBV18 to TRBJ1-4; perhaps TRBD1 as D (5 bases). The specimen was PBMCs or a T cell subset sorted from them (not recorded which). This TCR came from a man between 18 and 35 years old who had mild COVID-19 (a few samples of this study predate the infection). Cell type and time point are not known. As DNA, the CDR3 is TGTGCCAGCTCACCCTATTCGGACAACCAGGAAAAACTGTTTTTT. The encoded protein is CASSPYSDNQEKLFF. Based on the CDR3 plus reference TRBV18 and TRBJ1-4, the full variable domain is NAGVMQNPRHLVRRRGQEARLRCSPMKGHSHVYWYRQLPEEGLKFMVYLQKENIIDESGMPKERFSAEFPKEGPSILRIQQVVRGDSAAYFCASSPYSDNQEKLFFGSGTQLSVL.